The present entry profiles one T cell receptor beta chain with its context. This entry comes from a study of blood T cell repertoires in COVID-19. Assay: immunoSEQ multiplex PCR; the TCRdb copy retains only in-frame clones and omits some. The data hold 120,000 to 150,000 clones, with over 70% observed a single time. The J segment lost 6 bases and the V segment lost 3 bases, leaving 15 bases of the junction unmatched. This CDR3 contains 17 residues. Per germline, CDR1 MDHEN and CDR2 SYDVKM. The origin of this receptor is a middle-aged man in a cohort exposed to, infected with or recovered from COVID-19 (not recorded which). V and J are TRBV28 and TRBJ1-1; 8 nucleotides align to TRBD1. Material: PBMCs or T cells enriched from blood (not recorded which). CDR3 nucleotide sequence: TGTGCCAGCAGTTTCCCTTCCCGGACAGGGAGGTTCGCTGAAGCTTTCTTT. This sequence encodes CASSFPSRTGRFAEAFF.